This entry describes one TCR beta chain. The junction differs from germline at one of its ends, possibly a read error. Additional DNA sequences in this sample encode the identical CDR3. This record comes from a study of identifying expanded T cells in peripheral blood. The protocol was immunoSEQ multiplex PCR, while the TCRdb copy is restricted to in-frame clones and leaves out a portion. This table holds approximately 120,000 clones, around 84% found once. Material for sequencing was blood. This TCR derives from a person aged 18 to 70 in good health.

The CDR3 loop is CACAVGAKNIQYF. The CDR3 DNA reads TGTGCCTGCGCCGTGGGGGCCAAAAACATTCAGTATTTC. The genes are TRBV30 and TRBJ2-4; D possibly corresponds to TRBD1 (6 bases). The V gene's germline CDR1 is GTSNPN and CDR2 SVGIG (reference sequence). The CDR3 loop spans 13 amino acids.